A single TCR beta chain is shown here with its context. Germline CDR1 is DFQATT and CDR2 is SNEGSKA (reference sequence). The CDR3 is 11 residues long. The germline V and J ends were trimmed by 7 bases and 4 bases, with 10 bases remaining between them. Amplification of TCR beta CDR3 regions was performed using RNA transcripts as template. The HTBI primer set served for first-round RT-PCR of the TCR CDR3. MiXCR, run by TCRdb on the multiplex PCR reads, gives a single entry per CDR3 protein. The sample consists of roughly 650,000 distinct CDR3 sequences, 16% of them appearing once. This entry comes from a study of T cells in Graves' hyperthyroidism and ophthalmopathy.

This TCR came from a woman aged 40 to 55 with Graves' ophthalmopathy. The chain carries TRBV20-1 and TRBJ1-1; a possible D gene is TRBD1 (6 bases). Source material: blood. CDR3 region: CSEGGITEAFF. CDR3 in DNA: TGCAGTGAGGGGGGAATCACTGAAGCTTTCTTT.